The sequence of this TCR beta chain was determined in a study of T cells in Graves' hyperthyroidism and ophthalmopathy. Overall study context: Peripheral blood samples were taken at initial diagnosis, prior to any treatment. The study's findings and limits: Blood also showed most of the thyroid clonotypes that were expanded above 0.001.

Researchers amplified the TCR beta CDR3 regions from RNA transcripts. The HTBI primer set served for first-round RT-PCR of the TCR CDR3. Via MiXCR, TCRdb re-called the multiplex PCR reads, giving one row per CDR3 protein. The sample holds 500,000 to 650,000 distinct CDR3 sequences; less than 15% are singletons and the top ten take approximately 14%. This clonotype was observed many times. Its target is unknown. Germline loops: CDR1 SGHVS, CDR2 FNYEAQ. The CDR3 is 16 amino acids. The V and J ends lost 3 bases and 1 base respectively, with 14 bases between them. This TCR was recovered from a woman between 40 and 50 years old with Graves' hyperthyroidism. The V call is TRBV7-6, the J call TRBJ2-3, with D unresolved. Input material: blood. CDR3 protein: CASSFRATEGTDTQYF. CDR3 nucleotide sequence: TGTGCCAGCAGCTTTAGGGCGACTGAGGGCACAGATACGCAGTATTTT.